The source of this T cell receptor beta chain is a study of T cells in Graves' hyperthyroidism and ophthalmopathy. This clonotype was seen only a few times. Researchers amplified the TCR beta CDR3 regions from RNA transcripts. TCR CDR3 underwent first-round RT-PCR with the HTBI primer set. TCRdb re-called the multiplex PCR reads through MiXCR, storing one row per CDR3 protein. The table records around 660,000 distinct CDR3 sequences, 45% of them present only once. V shed 5 bases, J shed 8 bases, and the junction held 11 bases outside the gene matches. This CDR3 region has 15 residues. Germline CDR1 reads SEHNR; CDR2 reads FQNEAQ (reference sequence).

The V and J genes are TRBV7-9 and TRBJ1-4; the match to TRBD1 covers 7 bases. The sample taken for sequencing was peripheral blood or thyroid tissue (not recorded which). The sequence derives from an adult man with Graves' disease, either hyperthyroidism or ophthalmopathy (not recorded which). The chain's CDR3 is CASSQYTGVGEKLFF. In nucleotides, the CDR3 is TGTGCCAGCAGCCAATATACAGGGGTAGGCGAAAAACTGTTTTTT.